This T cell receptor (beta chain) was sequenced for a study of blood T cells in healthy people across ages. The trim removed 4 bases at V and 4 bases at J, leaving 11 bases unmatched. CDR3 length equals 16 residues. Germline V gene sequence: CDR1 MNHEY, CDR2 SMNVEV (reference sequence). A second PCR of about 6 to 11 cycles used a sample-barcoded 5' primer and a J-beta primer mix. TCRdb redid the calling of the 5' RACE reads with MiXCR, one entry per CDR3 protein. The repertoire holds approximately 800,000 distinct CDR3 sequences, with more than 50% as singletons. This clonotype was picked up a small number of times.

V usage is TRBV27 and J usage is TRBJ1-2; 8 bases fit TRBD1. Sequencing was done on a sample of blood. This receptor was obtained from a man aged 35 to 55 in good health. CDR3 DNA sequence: TGTGCCAGCAGTTCCACTGGACAGGGCCGGGGCTATGGCTACACCTTC. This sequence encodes CASSSTGQGRGYGYTF.